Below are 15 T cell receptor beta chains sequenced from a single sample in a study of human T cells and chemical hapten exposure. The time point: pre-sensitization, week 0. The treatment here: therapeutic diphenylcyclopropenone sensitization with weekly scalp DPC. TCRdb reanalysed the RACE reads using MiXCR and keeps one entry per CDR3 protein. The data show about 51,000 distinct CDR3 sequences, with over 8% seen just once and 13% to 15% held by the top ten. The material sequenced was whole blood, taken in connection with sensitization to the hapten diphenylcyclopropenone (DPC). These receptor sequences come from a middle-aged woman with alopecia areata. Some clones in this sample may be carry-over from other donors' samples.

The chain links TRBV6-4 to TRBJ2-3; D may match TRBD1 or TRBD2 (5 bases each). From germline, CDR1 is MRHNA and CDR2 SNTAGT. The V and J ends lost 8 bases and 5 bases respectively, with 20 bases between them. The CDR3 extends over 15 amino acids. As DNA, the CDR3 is TGTGCCAGCGCTACCGGGACCGGAGAAGGAGATACGCAGTATTTT. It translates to CASATGTGEGDTQYF.

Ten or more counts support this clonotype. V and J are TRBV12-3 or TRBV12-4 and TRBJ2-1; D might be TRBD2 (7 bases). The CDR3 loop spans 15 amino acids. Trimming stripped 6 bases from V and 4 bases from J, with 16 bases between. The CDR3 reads CASRKAGGPYNEQFF. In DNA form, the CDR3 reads TGTGCCAGCAGAAAAGCCGGGGGGCCTTACAATGAGCAGTTCTTC.

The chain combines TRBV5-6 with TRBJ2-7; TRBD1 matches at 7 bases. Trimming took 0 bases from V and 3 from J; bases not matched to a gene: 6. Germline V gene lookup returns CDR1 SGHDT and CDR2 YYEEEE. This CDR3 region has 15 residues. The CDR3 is CASSLGQGGNYEQYF. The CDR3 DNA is TGTGCCAGCAGCTTGGGACAGGGTGGAAACTACGAGCAGTACTTC.

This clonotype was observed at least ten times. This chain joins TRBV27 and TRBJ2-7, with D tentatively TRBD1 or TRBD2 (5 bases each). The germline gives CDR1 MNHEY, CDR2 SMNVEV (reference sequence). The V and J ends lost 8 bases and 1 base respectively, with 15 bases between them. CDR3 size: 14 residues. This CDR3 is CASHSRGVSYEQYF. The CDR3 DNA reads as TGTGCCAGCCACTCAAGAGGGGTTTCCTACGAGCAGTACTTC.

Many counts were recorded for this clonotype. The CDR3 is CASRGDTGVSPLHF. In DNA, the CDR3 is TGTGCCAGCAGGGGAGACACCGGAGTTTCACCCCTCCACTTT. This rearrangement joins TRBV2 to TRBJ1-6; no clear D gene. This CDR3 contains 14 residues. Per germline, CDR1 SNHLY and CDR2 FYNNEI. Trimming left V 6 bases short and J 9 bases short, with 15 bases between.

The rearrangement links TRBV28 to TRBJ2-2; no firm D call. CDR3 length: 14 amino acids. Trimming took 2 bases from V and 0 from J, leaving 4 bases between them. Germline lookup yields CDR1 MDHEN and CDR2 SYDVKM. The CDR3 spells CASSLPSNTGELFF. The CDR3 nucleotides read TGTGCCAGCAGTTTACCCTCGAACACCGGGGAGCTGTTTTTT.

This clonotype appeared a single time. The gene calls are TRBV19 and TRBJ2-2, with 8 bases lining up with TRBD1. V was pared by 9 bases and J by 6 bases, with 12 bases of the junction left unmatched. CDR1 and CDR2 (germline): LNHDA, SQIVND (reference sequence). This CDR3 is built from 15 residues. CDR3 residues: CASSGTGGYAGELFF. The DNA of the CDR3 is TGTGCCAGCAGCGGAACAGGGGGATATGCCGGGGAGCTGTTTTTT.

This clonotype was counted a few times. CDR3 sequence (DNA): TGTGCCAGCTCACCTTCCGACAGCCTTGGCTACACCTTC. Its translation is CASSPSDSLGYTF. This chain connects TRBV18 to TRBJ1-2, with D possibly TRBD1 on 5 matching bases. The CDR3 is 13 residues long. Trimming left V 3 bases short and J 7 bases short, with 12 bases between. In germline, CDR1 is KGHSH, CDR2 LQKENI.

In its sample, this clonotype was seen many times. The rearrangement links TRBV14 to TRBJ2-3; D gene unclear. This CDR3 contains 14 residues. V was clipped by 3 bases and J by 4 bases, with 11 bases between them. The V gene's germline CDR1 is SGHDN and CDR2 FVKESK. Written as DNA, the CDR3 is TGTGCCAGCAGCCACTTTGTCTTCCCAGATACGCAGTATTTT. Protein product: CASSHFVFPDTQYF.

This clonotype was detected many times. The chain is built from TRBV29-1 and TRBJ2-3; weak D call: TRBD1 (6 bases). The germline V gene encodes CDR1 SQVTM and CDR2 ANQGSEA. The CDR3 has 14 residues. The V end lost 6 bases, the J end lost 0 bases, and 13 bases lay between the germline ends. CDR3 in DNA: TGCAGCGTACAAGACAGGATCAGCACAGATACGCAGTATTTT. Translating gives CSVQDRISTDTQYF.

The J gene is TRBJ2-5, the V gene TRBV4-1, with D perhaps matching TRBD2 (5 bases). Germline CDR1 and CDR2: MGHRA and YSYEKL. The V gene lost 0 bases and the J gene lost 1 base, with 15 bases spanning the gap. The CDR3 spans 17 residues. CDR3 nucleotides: TGCGCCAGCAGCCAAGATGTTAGGCCGGGATCCCAAGAGACCCAGTACTTC. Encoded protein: CASSQDVRPGSQETQYF.

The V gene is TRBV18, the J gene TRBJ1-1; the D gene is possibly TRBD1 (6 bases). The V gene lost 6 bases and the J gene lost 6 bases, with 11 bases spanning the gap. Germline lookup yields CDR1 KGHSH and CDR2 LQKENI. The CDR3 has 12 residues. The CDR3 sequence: CASSPGQSEAFF. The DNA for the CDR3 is TGTGCCAGCTCGCCCGGACAGTCTGAAGCTTTCTTT. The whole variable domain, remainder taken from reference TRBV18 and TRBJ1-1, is NAGVMQNPRHLVRRRGQEARLRCSPMKGHSHVYWYRQLPEEGLKFMVYLQKENIIDESGMPKERFSAEFPKEGPSILRIQQVVRGDSAAYFCASSPGQSEAFFGQGTRLTVV.

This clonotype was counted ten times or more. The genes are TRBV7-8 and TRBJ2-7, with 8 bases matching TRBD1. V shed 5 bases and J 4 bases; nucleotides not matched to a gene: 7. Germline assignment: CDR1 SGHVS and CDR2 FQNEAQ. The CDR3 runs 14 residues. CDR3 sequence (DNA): TGTGCCAGCAGCCAAAGACAGGGGAGGTACGAGCAGTACTTC. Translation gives CASSQRQGRYEQYF.

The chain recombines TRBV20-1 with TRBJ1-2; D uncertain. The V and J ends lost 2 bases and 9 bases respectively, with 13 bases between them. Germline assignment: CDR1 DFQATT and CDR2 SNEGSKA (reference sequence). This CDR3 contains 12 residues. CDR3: CSARLRERRYTF. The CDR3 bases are TGCAGTGCTAGACTCCGGGAACGTCGCTACACCTTC.

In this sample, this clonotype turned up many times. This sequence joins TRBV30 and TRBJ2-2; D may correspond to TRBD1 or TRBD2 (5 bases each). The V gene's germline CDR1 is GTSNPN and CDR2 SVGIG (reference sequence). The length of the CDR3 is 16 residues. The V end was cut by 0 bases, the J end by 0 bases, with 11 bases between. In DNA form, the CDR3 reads TGTGCCTGGAGTGTACAGCTGGGGGCGAACACCGGGGAGCTGTTTTTT. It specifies CAWSVQLGANTGELFF.